A selection of T cell receptor beta chains follows, all from one sample in a study of blood T cell repertoires in COVID-19. Assay used: immunoSEQ multiplex PCR; TCRdb lists only in-frame clones, some missing. The sample has 70,000 to 90,000 clones; around four fifths are singletons. The sequencing input was peripheral blood. These TCRs come from a human donor in a cohort sampled during active COVID-19. CDR3s include the opening cysteine and the closing phenylalanine or tryptophan. A D gene is named only where the DNA matches it firmly. Part of the rows lack a size; the others show once, few, many or a class for expanded clones.

J gene	clone size	D gene	CDR3 length	V gene	CDR3 protein	CDR3 DNA
TRBJ1-4	.	.	13	TRBV6-1	CASSEVGGNGLFF	TGTGCCAGCAGTGAAGTTGGGGGGAACGGACTGTTTTTT
TRBJ2-3	once	TRBD2	14	TRBV2	CASRGGRHGDTQYF	TGTGCCAGCAGGGGCGGGAGGCACGGAGATACGCAGTATTTT
TRBJ1-5	.	.	13	TRBV10-3	CATQGKSNQPQHF	TGTGCCACGCAGGGAAAAAGCAATCAGCCCCAGCATTTT
TRBJ2-5	.	TRBD1	15	TRBV6-5	CASSYSGTVQETQYF	TGTGCCAGCAGTTACTCGGGGACAGTCCAAGAGACCCAGTACTTC
TRBJ2-1	few	.	14	TRBV5-1	CASSLGTADNEQFF	TGCGCCAGCAGCTTGGGGACAGCCGACAATGAGCAGTTCTTC
TRBJ1-6	.	TRBD1	13	TRBV6-2/TRBV6-3	CASSRGTASPLHF	TGTGCCAGCAGCCGAGGGACAGCTTCACCCCTCCACTTT
TRBJ2-2	.	.	15	TRBV5-4	CASSLGLHESGELFF	TGTGCCAGCAGCTTGGGCCTCCACGAGAGCGGGGAGCTGTTTTTT
TRBJ1-2	few	.	14	TRBV7-9	CASSNGPRDYGYTF	TGTGCCAGCAGCAACGGCCCCAGGGACTATGGCTACACCTTC
TRBJ2-5	few	.	15	TRBV9	CASSGGGQPQETQYF	TGTGCCAGCAGCGGAGGAGGACAGCCGCAAGAGACCCAGTACTTC
TRBJ2-1	few	TRBD2	14	TRBV28	CASTNGLGYDEQFF	TGTGCCAGCACCAACGGACTAGGTTACGATGAGCAGTTCTTC
TRBJ1-2	.	TRBD1	17	TRBV7-2	CASSLTPGQGAVYGYTF	TGTGCCAGCAGCTTAACTCCGGGACAGGGGGCAGTCTATGGCTACACCTTC
TRBJ2-3	.	TRBD2	16	TRBV19	CASSPTSGGRTDTQYF	TGTGCCAGTAGTCCGACTAGCGGGGGGCGCACAGATACGCAGTATTTT
TRBJ1-2	.	.	14	TRBV3-1/TRBV3-2	CASSLQGLSDGYTF	TGTGCCAGCAGCCTACAGGGCCTCTCCGATGGCTACACCTTC
TRBJ2-1	.	TRBD2	17	TRBV7-3	CASSSDSLTSGGSEQFF	TGTGCCAGCAGCTCCGATTCCTTGACTAGCGGGGGCAGTGAGCAGTTCTTC
TRBJ2-1	.	TRBD2	13	TRBV29-1	CSVSIGAGDEQFF	TGCAGCGTGTCGATTGGGGCGGGGGATGAGCAGTTCTTC
TRBJ2-2	once	.	16	TRBV9	CASSLNPAIDTGELFF	TGTGCCAGCAGCCTAAACCCTGCGATTGACACCGGGGAGCTGTTTTTT
TRBJ1-1	.	.	17	TRBV10-3	CAISETADPESSTEAFF	TGTGCCATCAGTGAGACAGCCGACCCCGAGAGCAGCACTGAAGCTTTCTTT
TRBJ2-7	once	TRBD2	14	TRBV6-6	CASSYASGSYEQYF	TGTGCCAGCAGTTACGCCAGCGGGAGCTACGAGCAGTACTTC